The 28 T cell receptor beta chains reported below all come from one sample, sequenced in a study of monozygotic twins with inflammatory bowel disease. From its re-call of the 5' RACE reads, TCRdb lists each CDR3 protein once, without DNA. The listing contains a few hundred thousand distinct CDR3 sequences. The sample consisted of blood. These receptor sequences come from a human donor with ulcerative colitis or Crohn's disease, or a healthy co-twin of an affected twin (not recorded which).

This chain joins TRBV18 and TRBJ2-2; the D call of TRBD2 rests on TCRdb alone, since no DNA is present to check it. The germline gives CDR1 KGHSH, CDR2 LQKENI. The CDR3 is made up of 17 amino acids. The CDR3 loop reads CASSPRRDGLATGELFF.

The gene calls are TRBV6-5 and TRBJ1-1. The CDR3 spans 18 residues. Germline loops: CDR1 MNHEY, CDR2 SVGAGI. The CDR3 here is CASSYSRTGRGYGTEAFF.

V usage is TRBV6-2 or TRBV6-3 and J usage is TRBJ2-2; TCRdb gives TRBD2 as the D gene, but with no DNA this cannot be confirmed. The CDR3 loop spans 16 amino acids. Germline V gene lookup returns CDR1 MNHEY and CDR2 SVGEGT. CDR3: CASSYALAQNTGELFF.

This sequence joins TRBV5-4 and TRBJ2-3; TCRdb gives TRBD2 as the D gene, but with no DNA this cannot be confirmed. The CDR3 is 16 amino acids. Germline V gene sequence: CDR1 SGHNT, CDR2 YYREEE (reference sequence). CDR3: CASSLAQLADTDTQYF.

The V and J genes are TRBV25-1 and TRBJ1-5; TCRdb names TRBD1, which stays unverified in the absence of DNA. This CDR3 is built from 14 residues. Germline V gives CDR1 MGHDK, CDR2 SYGVNS. CDR3 protein: CASSKGASNQPQHF.

V is TRBV5-1 and J is TRBJ2-7; TCRdb proposes TRBD2, but this gene call is untestable without DNA. CDR1 and CDR2 from the germline V gene are SGHRS and YFSETQ. CDR3 length: 14 amino acids. CDR3 protein: CASSPSGGAREQYF.

The CDR3 is CASSLGSMDRVTDTQYF. V gene TRBV5-1 combines with J gene TRBJ2-3; TCRdb picks TRBD1, but there is no DNA to check that call. Germline-derived CDR1 and CDR2 are SGHRS and YFSETQ. This CDR3 has 17 amino acids.

J is TRBJ1-2 and V is TRBV4-3. Germline V gene data show CDR1 as LGHNA and CDR2 as YSLEER. CDR3 size: 15 residues. The CDR3 spells CASSQGRYWDDGYTF.

The chain is built from TRBV4-1 and TRBJ2-7. CDR1 is MGHRA and CDR2 is YSYEKL in the germline V gene. The CDR3 is 14 residues long. CDR3 sequence reads: CASSQEGRFYEQYF.

The V call is TRBV7-9, the J call TRBJ2-5. CDR1 SEHNR and CDR2 FQNEAQ come from the germline V gene (reference sequence). The CDR3 loop spans 16 amino acids. CDR3 residues: CASSLLGQMDQETQYF.

This chain joins TRBV10-3 and TRBJ2-7; the TCRdb call, TRBD2, lacks DNA for checking. This CDR3 contains 14 residues. Germline V gene lookup returns CDR1 ENHRY and CDR2 SYGVKD. This CDR3 reads CAISAGPISYEQYF.

The chain is built from TRBV7-2 and TRBJ2-1; TCRdb returns TRBD1, unconfirmable since there is no DNA. CDR3 length equals 15 residues. Germline assignment: CDR1 SGHTA and CDR2 FQGNSA. CDR3 sequence reads: CASSLGRPSYNEQFF.

The genes are TRBV12-3 or TRBV12-4 and TRBJ2-1; the TRBD1 assignment by TCRdb is unverifiable without DNA. The CDR3 extends over 12 amino acids. The CDR3 loop reads CASRLSGGSQFF.

The J gene is TRBJ2-7, the V gene TRBV7-2; the D call from TCRdb, TRBD1, cannot be confirmed without DNA. Germline V CDR1 and CDR2: SGHTA, FQGNSA. The CDR3 runs 15 residues. The CDR3 protein is CASSSMGGGTYEQYF.

The chain has TRBV3-1 and TRBJ2-3; TCRdb's D call of TRBD1 is untestable without DNA. The CDR3 is 12 amino acids. Germline CDR1 LGHDT, CDR2 YNNKEL (reference sequence). CDR3 sequence: CASRQGTGTQYF.

This chain uses TRBV20-1 with TRBJ2-1. Germline CDR1 and CDR2: DFQATT and SNEGSKA (reference sequence). The CDR3 covers 12 residues. CDR3: CSAKAAHNEQFF.

The rearrangement joins TRBV5-5 to TRBJ1-5; as DNA is missing, the TRBD1 call by TCRdb cannot be tested. Germline V gene lookup returns CDR1 SGHKS and CDR2 YYEKEE (reference sequence). The CDR3 covers 15 residues. CDR3 residues: CASSPFWDLNQPQHF.

The chain couples TRBV12-3 or TRBV12-4 to TRBJ2-5. The CDR3 has 12 amino acids. The chain's CDR3 is CASSLATETQYF.

The chain is built from TRBV4-2 and TRBJ2-2; without DNA, the TCRdb call of TRBD1 cannot be checked. Germline V gene lookup returns CDR1 LGHNA and CDR2 YNFKEQ. The CDR3 sequence is 16 residues long. CDR3: CASLRAFGGNTGELFF.

The gene calls are TRBV24-1 and TRBJ2-3; TCRdb calls TRBD1, which cannot be checked without DNA. Germline assignment: CDR1 KGHDR and CDR2 SFDVKD. CDR3 size: 14 residues. CDR3 protein: CATMTGIGEPKQYF.

The chain carries TRBV6-1 and TRBJ2-1; without DNA, the TCRdb call of TRBD1 cannot be checked. The CDR3 sequence is 14 residues long. Germline CDR1 reads MNHNS; CDR2 reads SASEGT. The CDR3 sequence: CASSEWTVYNEQFF.

This chain joins TRBV20-1 and TRBJ2-1; checking the TCRdb D call of TRBD1 is not possible without DNA. Per the germline V gene, CDR1 is DFQATT and CDR2 is SNEGSKA (reference sequence). The CDR3 totals 15 residues. CDR3 in amino acids: CSARGGAGAYNEQFF.

V and J are TRBV7-2 and TRBJ1-1; absent DNA, TCRdb's TRBD1 call cannot be checked. Germline CDR1 reads SGHTA; CDR2 reads FQGNSA. The CDR3 is 14 amino acids. The CDR3 sequence: CASSFDRAPTEAFF. The full variable domain, completed using reference TRBV7-2 and TRBJ1-1, is GAGVSQSPSNKVTEKGKDVELRCDPISGHTALYWYRQSLGQGLEFLIYFQGNSAPDKSGLPSDRFSAERTGGSVSTLTIQRTQQEDSAVYLCASSFDRAPTEAFFGQGTRLTVV.

The genes are TRBV24-1 and TRBJ2-5; TCRdb's D call of TRBD1 is untestable without DNA. In germline, CDR1 is KGHDR, CDR2 SFDVKD. This CDR3 comprises 15 residues. CDR3 region: CATSDFGGGPETQYF.

The chain links TRBV7-2 to TRBJ2-4; TCRdb reports TRBD2, a call that lacks DNA to check it against. The CDR3 extends over 14 amino acids. Germline CDR1 and CDR2: SGHTA and FQGNSA. This CDR3 is CASSRRRGGDIQYF.

This chain joins TRBV6-5 and TRBJ2-1; TCRdb's D call of TRBD2 is untestable without DNA. The CDR3 loop spans 15 amino acids. Germline CDR1 is MNHEY and CDR2 is SVGAGI. The CDR3 is CASSFRTSSYNEQFF.

The chain combines TRBV18 with TRBJ2-3; checking the TCRdb D call of TRBD1 is not possible without DNA. Looked up from germline, CDR1 is KGHSH and CDR2 is LQKENI. The CDR3 has 17 residues. The CDR3 loop reads CASSPVAGGGVTDTQYF.

CDR3 amino acids: CAWSSLIRWGEQYF. This rearrangement joins TRBV30 to TRBJ2-7. The CDR3 sequence is 14 residues long. Looked up from germline, CDR1 is GTSNPN and CDR2 is SVGIG (reference sequence).